The present T cell receptor beta chain was sequenced within a study of cytomegalovirus exposure and HLA in healthy donors. This CDR3 contains 18 residues. CDR1 and CDR2 from the germline V gene are SGHDN and FVKESK. V gave up 0 bases and J gave up 2 bases; unmatched junction bases: 8. It was with 60 Vbeta and 13 Jbeta primers that the PCR ran. Clones were sequenced by immunoSEQ multiplex PCR, and TCRdb holds only the in-frame ones, with some missing. The sample has some 130,000 clones, under 85% seen once. This clonotype was sampled from a young man in good health and CMV-seronegative. The gene calls are TRBV14 and TRBJ1-3; 9 bases are shared with TRBD1. The sample taken for sequencing was PBMCs. The CDR3 sequence is CASSQDLLQGAPGNTIYF. Written as DNA, the CDR3 is TGTGCCAGCAGCCAAGATCTTCTACAGGGGGCGCCTGGAAACACCATATATTTT. The whole variable domain, remainder taken from reference TRBV14 and TRBJ1-3, is EAGVTQFPSHSVIEKGQTVTLRCDPISGHDNLYWYRRVMGKEIKFLLHFVKESKQDESGMPNNRFLAERTGGTYSTLKVQPAELEDSGVYFCASSQDLLQGAPGNTIYFGEGSWLTVV.